This T cell receptor (beta chain) was identified in a study of T cells in Graves' hyperthyroidism and ophthalmopathy. Whole-study results and caveats: A model using 13 V-J features told ophthalmopathy apart from stable hyperthyroidism.

Note on this clonotype: Its antigen remains unidentified. One end of the junction fails to match germline, which may point to a read error.

Germline V CDR1 and CDR2: MNHNS, SASEGT. This CDR3 is 15 amino acids long. When ophthalmopathy did not progress within 18 months, Graves' hyperthyroidism was considered stable. Exclusion followed for patients with uncontrolled infection, other autoimmune disease, pregnancy or lactation. Using RNA transcripts as the source, TCR beta CDR3 regions were amplified. The HTBI primer set served for first-round RT-PCR of the TCR CDR3. TCRdb called the multiplex PCR reads again in MiXCR, with one record for every CDR3 protein. Among about 210,000 distinct CDR3 sequences listed, approximately 17% were seen once.

What was sequenced was blood. This receptor was obtained from a man aged 50 to 60 with Graves' hyperthyroidism. J is TRBJ2-2 and V is TRBV6-1; TRBD2 aligns across 10 bases. The CDR3 is CASTKGTSVTGELVF. The CDR3 DNA sequence: TGTGCCAGCACCAAGGGGACTAGCGTCACCGGGGAGCTGGTTTTT.